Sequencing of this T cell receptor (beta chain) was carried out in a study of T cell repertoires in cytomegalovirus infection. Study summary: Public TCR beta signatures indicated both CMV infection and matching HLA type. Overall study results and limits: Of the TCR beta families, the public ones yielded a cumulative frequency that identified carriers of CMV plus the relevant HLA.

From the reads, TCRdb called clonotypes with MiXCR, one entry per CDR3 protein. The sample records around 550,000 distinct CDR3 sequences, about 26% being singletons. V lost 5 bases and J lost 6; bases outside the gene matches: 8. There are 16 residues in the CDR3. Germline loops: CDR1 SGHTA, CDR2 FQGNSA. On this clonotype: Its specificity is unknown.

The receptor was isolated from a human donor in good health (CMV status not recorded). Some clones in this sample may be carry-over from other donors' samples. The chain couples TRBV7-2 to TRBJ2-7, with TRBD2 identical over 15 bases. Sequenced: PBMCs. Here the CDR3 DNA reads TGTGCCAGCAGCCCACAGGGGGGACTAGCGGGAGGCGAGCAGTACTTC. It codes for CASSPQGGLAGGEQYF.